This T cell receptor beta chain derives from a study of untreated major depressive disorder. Each depressed patient was matched pairwise with a non-depressed control on sex, age, current smoking status and body mass index. Repertoires were generated with immunoSEQ multiplex PCR, while TCRdb's copy carries only in-frame clones and drops some. This table holds just over 20,000 clones, approximately 89% found once. V shed 3 bases, J shed 5 bases, and the junction held 2 bases outside the gene matches. Germline V gene sequence: CDR1 LGHNA, CDR2 YSLEER. CDR3 length: 13 residues. Regarding this clone: What it recognizes is unknown.

The study, taken as a whole, reports: CD4+ T cells from depressed patients used TRBV05-01 (Vbeta 5.1) more often than controls.

This receptor was taken from a woman in her thirties in good health. V usage is TRBV4-3 and J usage is TRBJ1-1, with TRBD1 matching 8 bases. The sample taken for sequencing was CD4+ T cells from PBMCs. CDR3: CASSHDRGTEAFF. CDR3 coding DNA: TGCGCCAGCAGCCACGACAGGGGAACTGAAGCTTTCTTT.